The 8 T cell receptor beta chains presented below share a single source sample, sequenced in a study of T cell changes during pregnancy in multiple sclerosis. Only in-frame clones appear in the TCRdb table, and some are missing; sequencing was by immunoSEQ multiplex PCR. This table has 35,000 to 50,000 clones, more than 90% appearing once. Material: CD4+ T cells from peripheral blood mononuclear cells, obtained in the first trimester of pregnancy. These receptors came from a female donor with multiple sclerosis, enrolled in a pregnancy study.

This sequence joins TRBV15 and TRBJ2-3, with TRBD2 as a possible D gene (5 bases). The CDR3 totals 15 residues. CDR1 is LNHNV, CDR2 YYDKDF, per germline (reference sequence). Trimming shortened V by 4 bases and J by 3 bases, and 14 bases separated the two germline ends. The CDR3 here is CATSTPRVATDTQYF. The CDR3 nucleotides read TGTGCCACCAGCACCCCAAGGGTAGCGACAGATACGCAGTATTTT.

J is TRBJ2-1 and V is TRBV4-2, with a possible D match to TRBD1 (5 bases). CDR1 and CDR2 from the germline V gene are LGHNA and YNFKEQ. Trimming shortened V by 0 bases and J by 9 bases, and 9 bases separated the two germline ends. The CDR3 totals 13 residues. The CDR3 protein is CASSQDRRGEQFF. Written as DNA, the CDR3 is TGTGCCAGCAGCCAAGATAGAAGGGGTGAGCAGTTCTTC.

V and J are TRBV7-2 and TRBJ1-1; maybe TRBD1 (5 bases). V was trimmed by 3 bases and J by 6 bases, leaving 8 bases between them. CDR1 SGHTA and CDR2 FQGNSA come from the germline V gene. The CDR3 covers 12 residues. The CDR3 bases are TGTGCCAGCAGCTTCGCAGGGCCTGAAGCTTTCTTT. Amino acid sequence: CASSFAGPEAFF.

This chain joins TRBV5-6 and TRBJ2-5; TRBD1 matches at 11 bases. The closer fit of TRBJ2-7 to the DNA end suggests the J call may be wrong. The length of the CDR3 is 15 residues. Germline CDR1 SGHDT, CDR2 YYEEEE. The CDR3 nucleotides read TGTGCCAGCAGCTTGCCCGGGACAGGGGGCTACGAGCAGTACTTC. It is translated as CASSLPGTGGYEQYF.

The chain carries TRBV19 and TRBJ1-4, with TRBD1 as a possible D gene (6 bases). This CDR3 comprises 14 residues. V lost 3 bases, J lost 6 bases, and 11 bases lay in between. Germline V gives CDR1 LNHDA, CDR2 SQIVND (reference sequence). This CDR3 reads CASSITGSYEKLFF. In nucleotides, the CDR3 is TGTGCCAGTAGTATCACAGGGAGTTATGAAAAACTGTTTTTT.

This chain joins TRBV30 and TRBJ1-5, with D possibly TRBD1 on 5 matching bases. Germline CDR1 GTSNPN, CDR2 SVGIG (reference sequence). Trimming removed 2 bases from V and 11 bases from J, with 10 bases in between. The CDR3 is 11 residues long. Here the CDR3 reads CAWSIGGAQHF. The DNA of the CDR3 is TGTGCCTGGAGTATAGGAGGGGCCCAGCATTTT.

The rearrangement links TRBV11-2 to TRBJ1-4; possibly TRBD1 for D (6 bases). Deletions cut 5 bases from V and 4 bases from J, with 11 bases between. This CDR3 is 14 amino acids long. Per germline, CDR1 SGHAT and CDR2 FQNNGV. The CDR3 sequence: CASSRTVLNEKLFF. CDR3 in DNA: TGTGCCAGCAGCCGGACAGTCCTTAATGAAAAACTGTTTTTT.

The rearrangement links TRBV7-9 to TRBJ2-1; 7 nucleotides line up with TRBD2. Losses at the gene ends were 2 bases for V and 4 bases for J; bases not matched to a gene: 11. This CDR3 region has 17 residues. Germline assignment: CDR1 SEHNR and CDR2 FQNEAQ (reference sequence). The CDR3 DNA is TGTGCCAGCAGCTTAAAACTCTCGACTAGCCGATACAATGAGCAGTTCTTC. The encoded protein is CASSLKLSTSRYNEQFF.